Following are 10 T cell receptor beta chains from one sample sequenced in a study of radiotherapy plus CTLA-4 blockade in lung cancer (dated by TCRdb to 2017 to 2018). Preparation of the library involved the immunoSEQ multiplex PCR assay. TCRdb took this table from immuneACCESS and kept in-frame rearrangements with V and J called. Such tables lack part of the clones; where checked against another copy, unresolved V genes explain under half of the gap, and the rest is unexplained. This sample is represented by about 56,000 clones; approximately 80% of them were singletons. The ten most abundant clones make up 16% of the sample. Material: peripheral blood, obtained from a patient treated with radiotherapy plus ipilimumab. These receptors all come from a human donor with non-small cell lung cancer who had a complete response to radiotherapy plus ipilimumab.

The chain links TRBV30 to TRBJ2-3, with TRBD1 matching over 12 bases. V dropped 6 bases and J dropped 5; count of bases not matched to a gene: 6. Germline CDR1 and CDR2: GTSNPN and SVGIG (reference sequence). The CDR3 is 14 amino acids. CDR3: CACLRDRGQDTQYF. CDR3 bases: TGTGCCTGCCTCAGGGACAGGGGGCAAGATACGCAGTATTTT.

The chain couples TRBV2 to TRBJ2-7; tentative D call: TRBD2 (6 bases). Germline V gene lookup returns CDR1 SNHLY and CDR2 FYNNEI. The CDR3 covers 14 residues. V shed 6 bases and J shed 0 bases, with 12 bases lying between them. The CDR3 region is CASRTSGLSYEQYF. CDR3 bases: TGTGCCAGCAGAACTTCGGGACTCTCCTACGAGCAGTACTTC.

CDR3 nucleotide sequence: TGCGCCAGCAGCCAAGATTGGTCGGGCGGGGGGGTTTCTAGCACAGATACGCAGTATTTT. Amino acids: CASSQDWSGGGVSSTDTQYF. The chain combines TRBV4-1 with TRBJ2-3; 9 bases are shared with TRBD2. The CDR3 extends over 20 amino acids. V lost 0 bases to trimming and J lost 0 bases; unmatched junction nucleotides: 13. Germline-derived CDR1 and CDR2 are MGHRA and YSYEKL.

The chain links TRBV9 to TRBJ2-3, with D perhaps matching TRBD2 (7 bases). The V and J ends lost 3 bases and 0 bases respectively, with 23 bases between them. CDR3 length: 19 residues. Per the germline V gene, CDR1 is SGDLS and CDR2 is YYNGEE. The CDR3 DNA follows: TGTGCCAGCAGCGGACAGGAGGGAGGGGGAGGTTTAAGCACAGATACGCAGTATTTT. It translates to CASSGQEGGGGLSTDTQYF.

The V and J genes are TRBV7-2 and TRBJ1-5; a possible D gene is TRBD1 (6 bases). CDR1 SGHTA and CDR2 FQGNSA come from the germline V gene. Deletions cut 5 bases from V and 3 bases from J, with 17 bases between. The CDR3 totals 16 residues. CDR3 sequence: CASSPSTGRANQPQHF. Here the CDR3 DNA reads TGTGCCAGCAGCCCCTCCACAGGGCGGGCCAATCAGCCCCAGCATTTT.

The chain carries TRBV11-3 and TRBJ1-2, with D possibly being TRBD1 (6 bases). V dropped 4 bases and J dropped 8 bases, with 17 bases sitting between them. Looked up from germline, CDR1 is SGHNT and CDR2 is YENEEA. The CDR3 totals 14 residues. CDR3 coding DNA: TGTGCCAGCAGCTCGCTTCGACAGGTGGGAGGCTACACCTTC. This sequence encodes CASSSLRQVGGYTF.

The genes are TRBV4-1 and TRBJ2-5; 8 bases match TRBD2. In germline, CDR1 is MGHRA, CDR2 YSYEKL. The CDR3 is 16 amino acids. V dropped 0 bases and J dropped 2; count of bases not matched to a gene: 5. CDR3 protein: CASSQDGSGAQETQYF. For the CDR3, the DNA is TGCGCCAGCAGCCAAGACGGTAGCGGGGCACAAGAGACCCAGTACTTC.

The chain is built from TRBV10-3 and TRBJ2-6, with TRBD1 identical over 9 bases. The CDR3 is made up of 17 amino acids. Germline-derived CDR1 and CDR2 are ENHRY and SYGVKD. The V gene end was trimmed by 4 bases and the J gene end by 2 bases; junction bases not matched to a gene: 6. The CDR3 sequence: CAISALGQGTGANVLTF. The CDR3 coding sequence is TGTGCCATCAGTGCACTCGGACAGGGGACTGGGGCCAACGTCCTGACTTTC.

V is TRBV6-5 and J is TRBJ1-4, with a tentative D call TRBD1 (6 bases). Trimming took off 3 bases at V and 3 bases at J, with 11 bases between the two ends. Germline V CDR1 and CDR2: MNHEY, SVGAGI. The CDR3 is made up of 15 amino acids. The CDR3 region has the DNA TGTGCCAGCAGTTATGGAGGGGGGGCTAATGAAAAACTGTTTTTT. This gives the protein CASSYGGGANEKLFF.

The chain couples TRBV7-9 to TRBJ1-3, with TRBD1 matching over 7 bases. V lost 5 bases to trimming and J lost 4 bases; unmatched junction nucleotides: 8. Per germline, CDR1 SEHNR and CDR2 FQNEAQ (reference sequence). The CDR3 consists of 15 residues. This chain's CDR3 is CASSIRQGPGNTIYF. The CDR3 DNA follows: TGTGCCAGCAGCATACGACAGGGCCCAGGAAACACCATATATTTT.